This TCR beta chain appears in the sequencing data of a study of blood T cells in healthy people across ages. Findings and limits, study-wide: For the donors, CMV status was unknown and possibly confounded expanded clonotype changes.

Next came a second PCR, run for about 7 to 12 cycles, which used a sample-barcoded 5' primer along with a J-beta primer mix. Per sample, CDR3-containing paired-end reads numbered at least 2.5 million. Via MiXCR, TCRdb re-called the 5' RACE reads, giving one row per CDR3 protein. In the table there are roughly 700,000 distinct CDR3 sequences, 49% of which are singletons. Trimming left V 3 bases short and J 3 bases short, with 17 bases between. This CDR3 is built from 16 residues. Per germline, CDR1 MDHEN and CDR2 SYDVKM. Drawing of peripheral blood yielded ten milliliters from each donor. A note on this clonotype: Its antigen is undetermined.

The sample comprised blood. This clonotype was sampled from a woman aged 60 to 75 in good health. The rearrangement joins TRBV28 to TRBJ1-1; the D gene is possibly TRBD1 (5 bases). CDR3 protein: CASSLRSTGDDTEAFF. The CDR3 bases are TGTGCCAGCAGTTTGAGGTCCACGGGGGATGACACTGAAGCTTTCTTT.